The rows below give T cell receptor beta chains drawn from one sample of a study of shared clonotypes between healthy human individuals. Repertoires were generated with immunoSEQ multiplex PCR, while TCRdb's copy carries only in-frame clones and drops some. The sample has around 2.5 million clones; roughly 93% are singletons. Sequences were obtained from naive CD4+ T cells from PBMCs. Receptors originate from a man younger than 30 in good health. Some clones in this sample may be carry-over from other donors' samples. The conserved cysteine and the conserved F or W are not part of the CDR3 here. The D gene is left open where the match is weak.

j_gene: TRBJ1-3
v_gene: TRBV25-1
d_gene: NA
CDR3aa: ASSEYRQGNTIY

j_gene: TRBJ1-1
v_gene: TRBV27
d_gene: NA
CDR3aa: ASSPDFYNTEAF

j_gene: TRBJ2-2
v_gene: TRBV28
d_gene: TRBD2
CDR3aa: ASSTSGRYGGELF

j_gene: TRBJ2-1
v_gene: TRBV30
d_gene: NA
CDR3aa: AWSVPPGVKAAYNEQF

j_gene: TRBJ2-7
v_gene: TRBV28
d_gene: NA
CDR3aa: ASSFQRYYEQY

j_gene: TRBJ2-7
v_gene: TRBV6-5
d_gene: TRBD1
CDR3aa: ASSYAERQGEQY

j_gene: TRBJ1-1
v_gene: TRBV18
d_gene: NA
CDR3aa: ASSPDITENTEAF

j_gene: TRBJ1-1
v_gene: TRBV6-5
d_gene: TRBD1
CDR3aa: ASSYTGTVQEAF

j_gene: TRBJ2-7
v_gene: TRBV5-4
d_gene: NA
CDR3aa: ASSLAGQYEQY

j_gene: TRBJ1-5
v_gene: TRBV27
d_gene: NA
CDR3aa: ASDLPGGLENQPQH

j_gene: TRBJ1-5
v_gene: TRBV30
d_gene: NA
CDR3aa: AWSVRTWGQPQH

j_gene: TRBJ2-2
v_gene: TRBV28
d_gene: NA
CDR3aa: ASSPAGLINTGELF

j_gene: TRBJ2-7
v_gene: TRBV20-1
d_gene: NA
CDR3aa: SASGRSEQY

j_gene: TRBJ2-1
v_gene: TRBV15
d_gene: NA
CDR3aa: ATSTRYGQF

j_gene: TRBJ2-1
v_gene: TRBV29-1
d_gene: TRBD1
CDR3aa: SVDRYNEQF